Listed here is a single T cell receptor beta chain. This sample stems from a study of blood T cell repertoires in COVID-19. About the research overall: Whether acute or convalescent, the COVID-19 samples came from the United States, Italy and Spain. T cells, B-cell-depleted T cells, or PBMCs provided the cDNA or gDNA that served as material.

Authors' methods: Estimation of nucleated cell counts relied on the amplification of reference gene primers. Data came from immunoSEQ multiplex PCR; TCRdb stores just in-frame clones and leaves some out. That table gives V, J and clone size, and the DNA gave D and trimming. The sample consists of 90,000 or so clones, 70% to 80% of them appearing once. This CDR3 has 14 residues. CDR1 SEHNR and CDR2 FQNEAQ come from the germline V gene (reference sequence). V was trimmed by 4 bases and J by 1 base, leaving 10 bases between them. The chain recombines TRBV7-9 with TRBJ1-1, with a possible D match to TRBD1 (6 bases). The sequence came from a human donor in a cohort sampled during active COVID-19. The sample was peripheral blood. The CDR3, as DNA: TGTGCCAGCAGCTGGGGGCTGGGGAACACTGAAGCTTTCTTT. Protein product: CASSWGLGNTEAFF.